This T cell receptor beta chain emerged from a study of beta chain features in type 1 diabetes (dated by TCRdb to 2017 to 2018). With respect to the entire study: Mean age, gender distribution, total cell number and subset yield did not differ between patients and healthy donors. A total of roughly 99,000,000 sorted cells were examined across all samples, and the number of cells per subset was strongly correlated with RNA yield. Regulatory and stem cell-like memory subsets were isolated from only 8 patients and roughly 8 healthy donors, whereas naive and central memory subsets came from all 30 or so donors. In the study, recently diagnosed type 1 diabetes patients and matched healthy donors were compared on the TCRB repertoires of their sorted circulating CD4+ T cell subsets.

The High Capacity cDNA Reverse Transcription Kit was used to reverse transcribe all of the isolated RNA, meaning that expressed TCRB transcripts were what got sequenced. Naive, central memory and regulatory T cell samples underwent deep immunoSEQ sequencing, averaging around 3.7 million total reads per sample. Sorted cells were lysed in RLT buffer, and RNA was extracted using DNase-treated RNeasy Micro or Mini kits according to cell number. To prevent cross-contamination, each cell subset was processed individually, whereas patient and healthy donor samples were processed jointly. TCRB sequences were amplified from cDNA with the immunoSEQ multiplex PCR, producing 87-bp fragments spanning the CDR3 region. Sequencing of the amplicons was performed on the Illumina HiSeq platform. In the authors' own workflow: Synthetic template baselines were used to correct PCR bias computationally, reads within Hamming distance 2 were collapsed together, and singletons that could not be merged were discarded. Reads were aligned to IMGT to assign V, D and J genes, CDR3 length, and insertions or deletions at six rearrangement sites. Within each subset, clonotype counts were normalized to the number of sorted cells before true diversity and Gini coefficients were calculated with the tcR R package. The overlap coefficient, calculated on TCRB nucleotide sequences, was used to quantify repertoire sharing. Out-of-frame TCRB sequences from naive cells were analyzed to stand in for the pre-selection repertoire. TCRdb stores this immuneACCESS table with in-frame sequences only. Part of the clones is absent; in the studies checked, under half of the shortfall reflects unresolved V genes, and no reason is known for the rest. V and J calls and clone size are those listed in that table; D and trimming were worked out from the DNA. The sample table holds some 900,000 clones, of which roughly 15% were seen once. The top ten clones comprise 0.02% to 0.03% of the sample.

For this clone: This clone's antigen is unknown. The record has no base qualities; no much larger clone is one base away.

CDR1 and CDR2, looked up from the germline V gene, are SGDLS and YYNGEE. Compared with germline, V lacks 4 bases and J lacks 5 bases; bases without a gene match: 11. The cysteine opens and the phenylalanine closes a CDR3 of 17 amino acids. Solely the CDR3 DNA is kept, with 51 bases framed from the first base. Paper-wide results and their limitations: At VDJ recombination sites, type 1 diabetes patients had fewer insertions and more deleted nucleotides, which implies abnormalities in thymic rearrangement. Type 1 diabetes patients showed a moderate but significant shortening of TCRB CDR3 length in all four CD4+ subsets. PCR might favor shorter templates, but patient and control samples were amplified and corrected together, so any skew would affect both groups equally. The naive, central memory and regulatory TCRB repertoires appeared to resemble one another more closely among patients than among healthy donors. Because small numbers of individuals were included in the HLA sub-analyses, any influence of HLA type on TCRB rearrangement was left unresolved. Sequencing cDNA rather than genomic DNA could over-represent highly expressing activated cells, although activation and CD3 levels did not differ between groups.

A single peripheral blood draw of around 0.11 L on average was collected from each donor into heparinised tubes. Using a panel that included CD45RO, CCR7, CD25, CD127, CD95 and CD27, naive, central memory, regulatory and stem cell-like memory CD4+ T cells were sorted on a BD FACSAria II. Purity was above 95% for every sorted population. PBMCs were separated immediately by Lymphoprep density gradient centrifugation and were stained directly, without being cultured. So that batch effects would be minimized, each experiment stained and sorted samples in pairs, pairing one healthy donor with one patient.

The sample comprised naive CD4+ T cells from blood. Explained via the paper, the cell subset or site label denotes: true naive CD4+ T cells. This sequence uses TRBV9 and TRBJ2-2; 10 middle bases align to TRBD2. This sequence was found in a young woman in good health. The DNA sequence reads TGTGCCAGCAGCCCCCGGATAGCGGGAGGTTGGACCGGGGAGCTGTTTTTT. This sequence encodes CASSPRIAGGWTGELFF.